Below are 27 T cell receptor beta chains sequenced from a single sample in a study of blood T cell repertoires in COVID-19. TCRdb's table, derived via immunoSEQ multiplex PCR, lists solely in-frame clones and lacks some. This repertoire shows over 150,000 clones, approximately 84% found once; its top ten account for 7%. Source material: PBMCs or T cells enriched from blood (not recorded which). The receptors shown here come from a woman aged 45-65 years who had recovered from COVID-19.

The V call is TRBV28, the J call TRBJ2-1, with TRBD2 identical over 12 bases. The germline CDR1 and CDR2 sequences are MDHEN and SYDVKM. The V and J ends lost 5 bases and 5 bases, in that order; junction bases with no gene match: 13. The CDR3 runs to 18 residues. The CDR3 DNA is TGTGCCAGCAGTCTAGGACTAGCGGGGAGAAGGAGGCACAATGAGCAGTTCTTC. Protein sequence: CASSLGLAGRRRHNEQFF.

The rearrangement uses TRBV18 and TRBJ1-3, with D maybe TRBD1 (5 bases). V lost 0 bases, J lost 4 bases, and 13 bases lay in between. Germline V gene data show CDR1 as KGHSH and CDR2 as LQKENI. The CDR3 runs to 16 residues. DNA of the CDR3: TGTGCCAGCTCACCACCATCAGGGTTGGTCGGAAACACCATATATTTT. It translates to CASSPPSGLVGNTIYF.

This clone appeared a few times. The chain couples TRBV4-1 to TRBJ1-5, with unresolved D. V lost 1 base and J lost 6, with 7 bases in between. This CDR3 is built from 13 residues. Looked up from germline, CDR1 is MGHRA and CDR2 is YSYEKL. The CDR3 sequence is CASSQGEGQPQHF. As DNA, the CDR3 is TGCGCCAGCAGCCAAGGGGAGGGTCAGCCCCAGCATTTT.

About this clone itself: Without the conserved terminal phenylalanine or tryptophan, this CDR3 likely stems from a read error. The DNA is left out, because the CDR3 cannot be placed on it with certainty; the CDR3 is given as TCRdb lists it. V and J are TRBV28 and TRBJ1-2; the table's D gene call, TRBD1, was not cross checked with the DNA. The CDR3 is 13 amino acids in total, end residues counted. Per the germline V gene, CDR1 is MDHEN and CDR2 is SYDVKM. The CDR3 here is CASSLSGTGHVIP.

CDR3 residues: CASSPGLANNEQFF. The CDR3 DNA is TGTGCCAGCAGCCCCGGACTAGCGAACAATGAGCAGTTCTTC. The chain employs TRBV5-5 and TRBJ2-1; 9 bases fit TRBD2. Germline assignment: CDR1 SGHKS and CDR2 YYEKEE (reference sequence). V gave up 4 bases and J gave up 5 bases; unmatched junction bases: 4. This CDR3 has 14 amino acids.

This chain links TRBV7-3 with TRBJ2-2; D remains unclear. The length of the CDR3 is 13 residues. V lost 5 bases and J 7 bases, leaving 11 bases between the germline ends. Germline V gene data show CDR1 as SGHTA and CDR2 as FQGTGA. The CDR3 here is CASSTQPYGELFF. The CDR3 nucleotides read TGTGCCAGCAGCACACAACCGTACGGGGAGCTGTTTTTT. Drawing the rest from reference TRBV7-3 and TRBJ2-2, the complete variable domain is GAGVSQTPSNKVTEKGKYVELRCDPISGHTALYWYRQSLGQGPEFLIYFQGTGAADDSGLPNDRFFAVRPEGSVSTLKIQRTERGDSAVYLCASSTQPYGELFFGEGSRLTVL.

V usage is TRBV4-1 and J usage is TRBJ2-2; D ambiguous. Germline lookup yields CDR1 MGHRA and CDR2 YSYEKL. V lost 0 bases to trimming and J lost 5 bases, with 4 bases between them. This CDR3 is built from 13 residues. Here the CDR3 DNA reads TGCGCCAGCAGCCAAGAGCGGACCGGGGAGCTGTTTTTT. The encoded protein is CASSQERTGELFF.

The rearrangement uses TRBV28 and TRBJ2-7; D is possibly TRBD2 (5 bases). The CDR3 extends over 14 amino acids. The V gene lost 5 bases and the J gene lost 7 bases, with 18 bases spanning the gap. Germline-derived CDR1 and CDR2 are MDHEN and SYDVKM. CDR3 DNA: TGTGCCAGCAGTATGCTAGCCCCTGGTGAGGAGCAGTACTTC. Protein sequence: CASSMLAPGEEQYF.

The chain joins TRBV18 to TRBJ2-1, with 11 bases lining up with TRBD2. CDR1 and CDR2 (germline): KGHSH, LQKENI. The CDR3 contains 17 residues. Trimming cost V 0 bases and J 4 bases; bases outside gene matches: 5. CDR3 in amino acids: CASSPPKGTSGYNEQFF. The CDR3 DNA reads as TGTGCCAGCTCACCACCTAAGGGGACTAGCGGATACAATGAGCAGTTCTTC.

The V call is TRBV5-1, the J call TRBJ2-1; the D gene is possibly TRBD2 (5 bases). Germline CDR1 is SGHRS and CDR2 is YFSETQ. There are 16 residues in the CDR3. V lost 5 bases and J lost 0, with 15 bases in between. Here the CDR3 reads CASSSWGTSSYNEQFF. The CDR3 DNA is TGCGCCAGCAGTTCGTGGGGAACTAGCTCCTACAATGAGCAGTTCTTC.

The CDR3 DNA sequence: TGTGCCAGCAGCTTACAGGGGAACACTGAAGCTTTCTTT. This codes for CASSLQGNTEAFF. The V gene is TRBV7-8, the J gene TRBJ1-1; D may be TRBD1 (5 bases). The CDR3 has 13 residues. V dropped 2 bases and J dropped 1 base, with 5 bases sitting between them. Germline V gene data show CDR1 as SGHVS and CDR2 as FQNEAQ.

V gene TRBV6-2 or TRBV6-3 combines with J gene TRBJ1-5; 12 nucleotides line up with TRBD1. The CDR3 is 17 residues long. Germline values: CDR1 MNHEY, CDR2 SVGEGT. Unmatched junction bases numbered 5, after V lost 3 bases and J lost 2 bases. The CDR3 region has the DNA TGTGCCAGCAGTTATGGGACAGGGGGCGGCGGCAATCAGCCCCAGCATTTT. Protein product: CASSYGTGGGGNQPQHF.

This rearrangement joins TRBV3-1 (or the pseudogene TRBV3-2) to TRBJ1-5; D remains unclear. The germline gives CDR1 LGHDT, CDR2 YNNKEL (reference sequence). This CDR3 spans 12 amino acids. Trimming pared 4 bases from V and 8 bases from J, leaving 9 bases between. For the CDR3, the DNA is TGTGCCAGCAGCCTCCTAGGTGAGCCCCAGCATTTT. Its protein product is CASSLLGEPQHF.

The rearrangement joins TRBV11-2 to TRBJ2-7; D ambiguous. With 1 base removed from V and 4 bases from J, the gap between germline ends came to 8 bases. This CDR3 comprises 13 residues. Germline V gene sequence: CDR1 SGHAT, CDR2 FQNNGV. The CDR3 reads CASSLGEAYEQYF. The CDR3 nucleotides read TGTGCCAGCAGCTTAGGCGAGGCGTACGAGCAGTACTTC.

A few counts support this clone. The chain links TRBV9 to TRBJ1-2; D unclear. The germline V gene encodes CDR1 SGDLS and CDR2 YYNGEE. V was pared by 3 bases and J by 1 base, with 16 bases between. The CDR3 length is 16 residues. The CDR3 reads CASSGPGGPGNYGYTF. In DNA form, the CDR3 reads TGTGCCAGCAGCGGCCCGGGAGGTCCGGGTAACTATGGCTACACCTTC. Complete variable domain (other parts from reference TRBV9 and TRBJ1-2): DSGVTQTPKHLITATGQRVTLRCSPRSGDLSVYWYQQSLDQGLQFLIQYYNGEERAKGNILERFSAQQFPDLHSELNLSSLELGDSALYFCASSGPGGPGNYGYTFGSGTRLTVV.

The DNA of the CDR3 is TGCGCCAGCAGCTGGGTAGTGGGGGCGGCGGACGAGCAGTACTTC. It encodes CASSWVVGAADEQYF. This chain joins TRBV5-1 and TRBJ2-7, with TRBD1 as a possible D gene (6 bases). This CDR3 has 15 amino acids. Germline V lookup: CDR1 SGHRS, CDR2 YFSETQ. V lost 3 bases and J 5 bases, leaving 18 bases between the germline ends.

The chain is built from TRBV7-8 and TRBJ2-1; D remains unclear. This CDR3 region has 14 residues. The V end was cut by 2 bases, the J end by 10 bases, with 15 bases between. Germline values: CDR1 SGHVS, CDR2 FQNEAQ. In nucleotides, the CDR3 is TGTGCCAGCAGCTTAACGGTCTCGCCCAGGGAGCAGTTCTTC. This sequence encodes CASSLTVSPREQFF.

V usage is TRBV11-2 and J usage is TRBJ2-3; 9 bases are a match to TRBD2. CDR1 is SGHAT, CDR2 FQNNGV, per germline. The CDR3 spans 19 residues. V lost 8 bases to trimming and J lost 3 bases; unmatched junction nucleotides: 21. The DNA for the CDR3 is TGTGCCAGCGGCGCGCTAGCGGGAATGTCGGCCATAATAACAGATACGCAGTATTTT. It translates to CASGALAGMSAIITDTQYF.

In this sample, this clone turned up once. V gene TRBV5-1 combines with J gene TRBJ2-5; 8 bases map to TRBD1. CDR3 length: 14 residues. Unmatched junction bases numbered 6, after V lost 8 bases and J lost 0 bases. Germline V gene data show CDR1 as SGHRS and CDR2 as YFSETQ. The CDR3 DNA sequence: TGCGCCAGTCGACAGGGGCCTAACCAAGAGACCCAGTACTTC. Amino acid sequence: CASRQGPNQETQYF.

This clone occurred once. The V gene is TRBV7-9, the J gene TRBJ2-2; tentative D call: TRBD2 (5 bases). Trimming stripped 5 bases from V and 5 bases from J, with 6 bases between. The CDR3 length is 12 residues. Per the germline V gene, CDR1 is SEHNR and CDR2 is FQNEAQ (reference sequence). The CDR3 DNA reads as TGTGCCAGCAGCACGGGGACCGGGGAGCTGTTTTTT. Protein: CASSTGTGELFF.

The CDR3 DNA sequence: TGTGCCAGTAGTATAGGTCCCGGGACAGGGTCTACTGGGGCCAACGTCCTGACTTTC. It specifies CASSIGPGTGSTGANVLTF. The gene calls are TRBV19 and TRBJ2-6; 9 bases fit TRBD1. Unmatched junction bases numbered 9, after V lost 1 base and J lost 2 bases. CDR1 LNHDA and CDR2 SQIVND come from the germline V gene (reference sequence). The CDR3 consists of 19 residues.

The chain combines TRBV30 with TRBJ2-2; a weak D match, TRBD1 (5 bases). Germline V gene data show CDR1 as GTSNPN and CDR2 as SVGIG (reference sequence). V lost 0 bases to trimming and J lost 4 bases, with 9 bases between them. This CDR3 comprises 14 residues. The CDR3 reads CAWSVHQGTGELFF. The CDR3 bases are TGTGCCTGGAGTGTACATCAGGGCACCGGGGAGCTGTTTTTT.

The chain is built from TRBV5-4 and TRBJ2-5; 7 nucleotides line up with TRBD1. The CDR3 is 14 amino acids. Germline V gene sequence: CDR1 SGHNT, CDR2 YYREEE (reference sequence). V lost 4 bases, J lost 3 bases, and 6 bases stayed unmatched. The CDR3 DNA follows: TGTGCCAGCAGCCGAGGGACAGACAAAGAGACCCAGTACTTC. This sequence encodes CASSRGTDKETQYF.

V usage is TRBV30 and J usage is TRBJ2-3, with a weak D call TRBD1 (5 bases). Germline V gives CDR1 GTSNPN, CDR2 SVGIG (reference sequence). Trimming removed 3 bases from V and 1 base from J, with 17 bases in between. This CDR3 is 16 amino acids long. The chain's CDR3 is CAWRRPQGYGTDTQYF. The CDR3 nucleotides are TGTGCCTGGAGACGGCCCCAGGGATATGGCACAGATACGCAGTATTTT.

This chain's CDR3 is CASSWLGGAEAFF. CDR3 DNA sequence: TGTGCCAGCAGCTGGCTCGGGGGGGCTGAAGCTTTCTTT. The chain uses TRBV7-2 and TRBJ1-1; D might be TRBD1 (5 bases). The CDR3 extends over 13 amino acids. Between the trimmed V and J ends, which lost 4 bases and 6 bases, there was a span of 12 bases. Looked up from germline, CDR1 is SGHTA and CDR2 is FQGNSA. Filled out from reference TRBV7-2 and TRBJ1-1, the complete variable domain reads GAGVSQSPSNKVTEKGKDVELRCDPISGHTALYWYRQSLGQGLEFLIYFQGNSAPDKSGLPSDRFSAERTGGSVSTLTIQRTQQEDSAVYLCASSWLGGAEAFFGQGTRLTVV.

The rearrangement links TRBV5-8 to TRBJ1-2; the match to TRBD1 covers 9 bases. V shed 4 bases and J 6 bases; nucleotides not matched to a gene: 7. CDR3 length: 14 residues. Germline-derived CDR1 and CDR2 are SGHTS and YDEGEE. The CDR3 DNA reads TGTGCCAGCAGCGCGGGACAGGGTTCCGATGGCTACACCTTC. Residues: CASSAGQGSDGYTF.

The rearrangement uses TRBV5-8 and TRBJ1-2; TRBD1 agrees at 7 bases. Germline trimming cut 4 bases from V and 1 base from J; bases unmatched to any gene: 7. The CDR3 runs 15 residues. The germline CDR1 and CDR2 sequences are SGHTS and YDEGEE. The CDR3 DNA reads as TGTGCCAGCAGCAAACAGGGGACTCTTAACTATGGCTACACCTTC. It yields the protein CASSKQGTLNYGYTF.